A selection of T cell receptor beta chains follows, all from one sample in a study of blood T cells in healthy people across ages. One entry per CDR3 protein results from TCRdb running MiXCR on the 5' RACE reads. The table lists 350,000 to 450,000 distinct CDR3 sequences, more than 45% of them singletons, with 45% to 55% in the top ten. Material for sequencing was blood. These receptors came from a man aged 55 to 70 in good health. The CDR3 runs from the conserved cysteine through the conserved F or W. The D gene is left open where the match is weak. Only some rows state a clone size, as once, few, many or a class for expanded clones.

>TRBJ2-3|TRBD2|TRBV7-2|NA
CASSQRLAGTDTQYF
TGTGCCAGCAGCCAACGACTAGCGGGCACAGATACGCAGTATTTT
>TRBJ2-3|TRBD1|TRBV6-6|few
CASSSGTGATTDTQYF
TGTGCCAGCAGTTCCGGGACAGGGGCGACCACAGATACGCAGTATTTT
>TRBJ2-3|TRBD1|TRBV27|NA
CATQWTGDTDTQYF
TGTGCCACCCAGTGGACAGGGGACACAGATACGCAGTATTTT
>TRBJ2-1|TRBD1|TRBV20-1|NA
CSARPGQVRYNEQFF
TGCAGTGCTCGCCCCGGACAGGTACGGTACAATGAGCAGTTCTTC
>TRBJ1-6|NA|TRBV4-3|NA
CASSQAERASYNSPLHF
TGCGCCAGCAGCCAGGCGGAGAGGGCCTCCTATAATTCACCCCTCCACTTT
>TRBJ1-1|NA|TRBV6-5|NA
CASSLAGREAFF
TGTGCCAGCAGTTTGGCAGGGAGGGAAGCTTTCTTT
>TRBJ1-1|NA|TRBV20-1|NA
CSATDPSLGVMNTEAFF
TGCAGTGCTACCGACCCCTCTCTAGGGGTTATGAACACTGAAGCTTTCTTT
>TRBJ2-5|NA|TRBV6-6|NA
CASSYSTLAGETQYF
TGTGCCAGCAGTTACAGTACCCTCGCGGGGGAGACCCAGTACTTC
>TRBJ2-3|NA|TRBV6-2/TRBV6-3|NA
CASRRTLSTDTRYF
TGTGCCAGCAGGCGGACTCTTAGCACAGATACGCGGTATTTT
>TRBJ2-3|NA|TRBV5-6|NA
CASSFRGPSTDTQYF
TGTGCCAGCAGCTTCCGGGGCCCTAGCACAGATACGCAGTATTTT
>TRBJ2-6|NA|TRBV12-5|many
CASGLVGLRADTLWRANVLTF
TGTGCTAGTGGTTTGGTAGGTCTTAGGGCAGATACCCTCTGGAGGGCCAACGTCCTGACTTTC
>TRBJ2-1|TRBD1|TRBV14|NA
CASSPNRGYNEQFF
TGTGCCAGCAGCCCAAACAGGGGATACAATGAGCAGTTCTTC
>TRBJ2-7|TRBD1|TRBV7-6|NA
CASSFAPRGLSYEQYF
TGTGCCAGCAGCTTTGCCCCAAGGGGGCTAAGCTACGAGCAGTACTTC
>TRBJ2-3|NA|TRBV5-1|NA
CASSLYRANTDTQYF
TGCGCCAGCAGCTTATACAGAGCCAACACAGATACGCAGTATTTT
>TRBJ2-1|TRBD2|TRBV5-1|few
CASSLPTSGGLNEQFF
TGCGCCAGCAGCTTGCCGACTAGCGGGGGTCTCAATGAGCAGTTCTTC
>TRBJ2-7|NA|TRBV6-2/TRBV6-3|NA
CASSYSLRRSSYEQYF
TGTGCCAGCAGTTACAGCCTTCGGAGGAGCTCCTACGAGCAGTACTTC
>TRBJ2-3|TRBD2|TRBV7-9|NA
CASSSLAGAGDTQYF
TGTGCCAGCAGCTCTCTAGCGGGAGCGGGAGATACGCAGTATTTT
>TRBJ2-3|NA|TRBV29-1|many
CSVGKPTTDTQYF
TGCAGCGTTGGGAAACCAACCACAGATACGCAGTATTTT
>TRBJ1-6|NA|TRBV7-3|NA
CASSLGTVNSPLHF
TGTGCCAGCAGCCTCGGGACCGTTAATTCACCCCTCCACTTT
>TRBJ2-1|NA|TRBV6-4|few
CASSREINNEQFF
TGTGCCAGCAGCCGGGAGATAAACAATGAGCAGTTCTTC
>TRBJ2-3|TRBD1|TRBV30|once
CAWSGTGGSTDTQYF
TGTGCCTGGAGTGGGACAGGGGGTTCTACAGATACGCAGTATTTT
>TRBJ2-3|TRBD2|TRBV24-1|many
CATSDSATSGTQYF
TGTGCCACCAGTGATTCTGCGACTAGCGGTACGCAGTATTTT
>TRBJ2-7|NA|TRBV28|NA
CASSLIPPQRNEQYF
TGTGCCAGCAGTTTAATACCCCCTCAGAGGAACGAGCAGTACTTC
>TRBJ2-4|NA|TRBV14|few
CASSRGHGNIQYF
TGTGCCAGCTCCAGGGGACACGGCAACATTCAGTACTTC
>TRBJ2-1|TRBD1|TRBV27|NA
CASSPDRHPYNEQFF
TGTGCCAGCAGTCCGGACAGGCATCCCTACAATGAGCAGTTCTTC
>TRBJ2-1|TRBD2|TRBV9|NA
CASSRLAGGTNEQFF
TGTGCCAGCAGCCGCCTCGCGGGAGGTACCAATGAGCAGTTCTTC
>TRBJ2-5|TRBD1|TRBV9|NA
CASSVWDSQETQYF
TGTGCCAGCAGCGTCTGGGACAGCCAAGAGACCCAGTACTTC
>TRBJ1-2|NA|TRBV4-2|once
CASSQDVGDYYGYTF
TGTGCCAGCAGCCAAGATGTTGGAGATTACTATGGCTACACCTTC
>TRBJ2-3|NA|TRBV29-1|NA
CSVEAPARDTQYF
TGCAGCGTTGAGGCCCCCGCGCGGGATACGCAGTATTTT
>TRBJ2-1|TRBD1|TRBV24-1|NA
CATSETGYEQFF
TGTGCCACCAGTGAGACAGGGTATGAGCAGTTCTTC
>TRBJ1-4|TRBD1|TRBV2|NA
CASSPGTGGRNEKLFF
TGTGCCAGCAGTCCTGGGACAGGGGGCCGAAATGAAAAACTGTTTTTT
>TRBJ2-3|NA|TRBV7-9|NA
CASSLGRGWGDTQYF
TGTGCCAGCAGCTTGGGCAGGGGTTGGGGTGATACGCAGTATTTT
>TRBJ2-6|NA|TRBV7-6|NA
CASSGSRGANVLTF
TGTGCCAGCAGCGGATCTAGGGGGGCCAACGTCCTGACTTTC
>TRBJ2-7|NA|TRBV12-3/TRBV12-4|NA
CASTPSAGLPYEQYF
TGTGCCAGCACCCCCTCAGCCGGGCTGCCTTACGAGCAGTACTTC
>TRBJ2-7|NA|TRBV20-1|few
CSARDSQDYEQYF
TGCAGTGCTAGAGATTCTCAGGACTACGAGCAGTACTTC
>TRBJ2-1|NA|TRBV6-2/TRBV6-3|NA
CASSTSSLARASEQFF
TGTGCCAGCAGTACTTCTAGCCTTGCCCGTGCGAGTGAGCAGTTCTTC
>TRBJ2-7|TRBD2|TRBV4-2|NA
CASGPGTSGVPWDWRYF
TGTGCCAGCGGCCCGGGGACTAGTGGAGTTCCCTGGGACTGGAGGTACTTC
>TRBJ2-3|NA|TRBV28|NA
CASSIDTIRADTQYF
TGTGCCAGCAGCATAGACACGATCAGGGCAGATACGCAGTATTTT
>TRBJ2-1|TRBD1|TRBV6-5|NA
CASSGRGRWNEQFF
TGTGCCAGCAGTGGCAGGGGGCGTTGGAATGAGCAGTTCTTC
>TRBJ2-1|NA|TRBV3-1|many
CASSLVEGEQFF
TGTGCCAGCAGCCTGGTGGAGGGTGAGCAGTTCTTC
>TRBJ2-7|NA|TRBV7-8|few
CASSPYVNEQYF
TGTGCCAGCAGCCCCTATGTTAATGAGCAGTACTTC
>TRBJ2-7|TRBD2|TRBV5-1|NA
CASSPDSGGTDEQYF
TGCGCCAGCAGCCCTGATAGCGGGGGCACTGACGAGCAGTACTTC
>TRBJ2-4|NA|TRBV20-1|many
CSASLFEQGAKNIQYF
TGCAGTGCTAGTCTCTTCGAGCAGGGGGCCAAAAACATTCAGTACTTC
>TRBJ2-6|NA|TRBV6-1|few
CASSVQGSGANVLTF
TGTGCCAGCAGCGTGCAGGGAAGTGGGGCCAACGTCCTGACTTTC
>TRBJ2-1|NA|TRBV6-6|NA
CASSYRGPAELYNEQFF
TGTGCCAGCAGTTACCGGGGGCCAGCTGAACTCTACAATGAGCAGTTCTTC
>TRBJ1-2|NA|TRBV20-1|NA
CSAPENRDRLMGYTF
TGCAGTGCCCCTGAAAACAGGGACCGCCTAATGGGCTACACCTTC